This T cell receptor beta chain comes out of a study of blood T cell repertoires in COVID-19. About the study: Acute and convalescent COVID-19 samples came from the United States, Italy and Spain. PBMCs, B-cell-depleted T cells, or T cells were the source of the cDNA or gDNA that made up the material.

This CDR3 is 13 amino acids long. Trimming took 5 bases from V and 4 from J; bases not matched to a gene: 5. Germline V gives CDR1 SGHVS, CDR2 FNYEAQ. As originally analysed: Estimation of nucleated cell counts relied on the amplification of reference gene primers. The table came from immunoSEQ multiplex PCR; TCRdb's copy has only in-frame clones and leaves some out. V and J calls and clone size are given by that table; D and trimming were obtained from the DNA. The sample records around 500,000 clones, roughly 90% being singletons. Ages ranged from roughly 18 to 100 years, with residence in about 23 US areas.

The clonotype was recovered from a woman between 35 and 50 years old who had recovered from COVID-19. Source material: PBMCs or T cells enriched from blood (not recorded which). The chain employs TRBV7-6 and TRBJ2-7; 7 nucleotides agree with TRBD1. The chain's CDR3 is CASSPGTEYEQYF. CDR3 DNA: TGTGCCAGCAGCCCCGGGACAGAATACGAGCAGTACTTC.